The sequence of this T cell receptor (beta chain) was determined in a study of Ad26.COV2.S vaccination and SARS-CoV-2 variants. The data were produced by immunoSEQ multiplex PCR, yet TCRdb's version contains in-frame clones alone and is incomplete. The repertoire has roughly 420,000 clones, over 75% of them found once; the top ten carry 3.6%. With 5 bases removed from V and 3 bases from J, the gap between germline ends came to 8 bases. CDR3 length: 12 amino acids. Concerning this clone: This may be a read error, as it is one base from a much larger clone. Additional DNA sequences in this sample encode the identical CDR3.

Treatment denoted: about 20 received Ad26.COV2.S at low or high dose, single or two shots; roughly 5 received placebo; per-sample allocation not given. Day 63 following the first vaccine or placebo injection was when the samples were taken. Here the sequenced sample was peripheral blood, taken in a trial of Ad26.COV2.S vaccine versus placebo. The clonotype originates from a person aged 18-65 years who received the Ad26.COV2.S COVID-19 vaccine or a placebo. This chain connects TRBV12-3 or TRBV12-4 to TRBJ2-7, with D possibly TRBD1 on 5 matching bases. Here the CDR3 DNA reads TGTGCCAGCAGTCTTCAGGGCTACGAGCAGTACTTC. Translation: CASSLQGYEQYF.